The next 3 T cell receptor beta chains were all read from a single sample in a study of T cell responses to AZD1222 COVID-19 vaccine. Assay used: immunoSEQ multiplex PCR; TCRdb lists only in-frame clones, some missing. This sample carries about 120,000 clones, 86% of them seen once, and the ten largest clones take about 3%. Sample: peripheral blood, taken 28 days after the second AZD1222 dose. These receptors all come from an adult who received the AZD1222 COVID-19 vaccine.

This clone has more than one count but fewer than ten. V gene TRBV3-1 (or the pseudogene TRBV3-2) combines with J gene TRBJ2-7, with D possibly TRBD1 on 5 matching bases. V was trimmed by 4 bases and J by 4 bases, leaving 23 bases between them. There are 17 residues in the CDR3. The V gene's germline CDR1 is LGHDT and CDR2 YNNKEL (reference sequence). DNA of the CDR3: TGTGCCAGCAGCCCCCAGGGTCTCCTCTCAAACAAATACGAGCAGTACTTC. As protein: CASSPQGLLSNKYEQYF.

The chain uses TRBV7-8 and TRBJ2-1; 8 bases line up with TRBD1. V lost 2 bases, J lost 6 bases, and 3 bases stayed unmatched. Looked up from germline, CDR1 is SGHVS and CDR2 is FQNEAQ. The CDR3 has 14 amino acids. The CDR3 region is CASSLQGASNEQFF. CDR3 bases: TGTGCCAGCAGCTTACAGGGGGCCTCCAATGAGCAGTTCTTC.

This chain uses TRBV9 with TRBJ2-2, with 12 bases matching TRBD1. Germline CDR1 SGDLS, CDR2 YYNGEE. V shed 4 bases, J shed 6 bases, and the junction held 16 bases outside the gene matches. The CDR3 spans 19 residues. The DNA for the CDR3 is TGTGCCAGCAGCCCTCGGGTGGGGACAGGGGGCGCATTGTCCGGGGAGCTGTTTTTT. It is translated as CASSPRVGTGGALSGELFF.